The text below deals with one T cell receptor (beta chain). No antigen is known for it. The CDR3 spans 15 residues. The germline CDR1 and CDR2 sequences are LGHNA and YNFKEQ. J lost 3 bases, V lost 4 bases, and 3 bases had no gene match. This specimen comes from a study of lymphopenia after photon versus proton radiotherapy. Whole-study findings and limits: Survival link was tested only in deceased patients; proton benefit remains a possibility. Under photons, naive T cells and diversity fell while effector/memory populations rose. Oligoclonal CD8+ Temra expansion after nadir drove photon patients' diversity drop. A bigger post-nadir fall in TCR diversity correlated inversely with survival time in deceased patients.

Measured with immunoSEQ multiplex PCR; TCRdb has only the in-frame clones, and not every one. The table shows tens of thousands of clones, with roughly 85% occurring only once. The material sequenced was peripheral blood, taken from a patient treated with photon-based radiotherapy. The chain joins TRBV4-2 to TRBJ2-2; 9 bases agree with TRBD2. This TCR was recovered from a man in his 60s with pancreatic cancer. The CDR3 nucleotides are TGTGCCAGCAGCCTAAGGACTAGCGACACCGGGGAGCTGTTTTTT. Its protein is CASSLRTSDTGELFF.